This entry lists 23 T cell receptor beta chains sequenced from one sample in a study of shared clonotypes between healthy human individuals. Clones were read by immunoSEQ multiplex PCR, and TCRdb kept only the in-frame ones, dropping some. The sample carries more than 150,000 clones, over 50% recorded once. The specimen was memory CD4+ T cells sorted from blood. As for subset: CD45RA-negative fraction. These receptors came from a man aged 25-45 years in good health.

V usage is TRBV30 and J usage is TRBJ2-1; D is unresolved. This CDR3 has 13 amino acids. The germline gives CDR1 GTSNPN, CDR2 SVGIG (reference sequence). Trimming stripped 0 bases from V and 8 bases from J, with 11 bases between. In DNA form, the CDR3 reads TGTGCCTGGAGTGTAGCAGGTAGGGATGAGCAGTTCTTC. Protein: CAWSVAGRDEQFF.

This clone was observed a few times. The chain uses TRBV10-2 and TRBJ2-7, with TRBD1 matching over 8 bases. From germline, CDR1 is WSHSY and CDR2 SAAADI. The junction had 9 bases not matched to a gene; V was cut back by 6 bases and J by 2 bases. The CDR3 is 15 residues long. The CDR3 reads CASSEGQADTYEQYF. The DNA for the CDR3 is TGCGCCAGCAGCGAGGGACAGGCAGATACCTACGAGCAGTACTTC.

The chain is built from TRBV29-1 and TRBJ2-3, with 7 nucleotides matching TRBD2. Per the germline V gene, CDR1 is SQVTM and CDR2 is ANQGSEA. The CDR3 contains 15 residues. Trimming at V came to 0 bases and at J to 4 bases, leaving 7 bases not matched to a gene. The CDR3 sequence: CSVEDGASGSDTQYF. CDR3 bases: TGCAGCGTTGAAGATGGGGCTAGCGGCTCAGATACGCAGTATTTT.

The chain links TRBV4-1 to TRBJ2-1; the D gene is possibly TRBD2 (6 bases). Trimming took off 5 bases at V and 6 bases at J, with 14 bases between the two ends. This CDR3 has 14 residues. CDR1 and CDR2 from the germline V gene are MGHRA and YSYEKL. The CDR3 here is CASSKLAVLNEQFF. CDR3 nucleotides: TGCGCCAGCAGCAAACTAGCAGTACTCAATGAGCAGTTCTTC.

To note about this clone: A read error may produce the germline difference seen at one junction end. V is TRBV14 and J is TRBJ1-1, with a tentative D call TRBD1 (6 bases). The CDR3 loop spans 17 amino acids. Per the germline V gene, CDR1 is SGHDN and CDR2 is FVKESK. CDR3 nucleotide sequence: TGTGCCACCAGCCAAGGGGGGGGGATACTCATGAACACTGAAGCTTTCTTT. It is translated as CATSQGGGILMNTEAFF.

The CDR3 bases are TGTGCCAGCAGCTCCTACGGGGGTAGGGAGACCCAGTACTTC. Encoded protein: CASSSYGGRETQYF. This chain connects TRBV7-2 to TRBJ2-5, with D possibly TRBD2 on 6 matching bases. The CDR3 is 14 residues long. V lost 4 bases and J 5 bases, leaving 14 bases between the germline ends. Germline-derived CDR1 and CDR2 are SGHTA and FQGNSA. The full variable domain, with the rest looked up from reference TRBV7-2 and TRBJ2-5, is GAGVSQSPSNKVTEKGKDVELRCDPISGHTALYWYRQSLGQGLEFLIYFQGNSAPDKSGLPSDRFSAERTGGSVSTLTIQRTQQEDSAVYLCASSSYGGRETQYFGPGTRLLVL.

The CDR3, as DNA: TGTGCCAGCCGGACTAGCGGGGGCTACGAGCAGTACTTC. Residues: CASRTSGGYEQYF. This rearrangement joins TRBV6-4 to TRBJ2-7, with TRBD2 matching 13 bases. CDR3 length: 13 residues. The J segment lost 3 bases and the V segment lost 8 bases, leaving 1 base of the junction unmatched. Germline CDR1 reads MRHNA; CDR2 reads SNTAGT.

The chain carries TRBV7-9 and TRBJ2-4; possibly TRBD1 for D (6 bases). V was cut by 5 bases and J by 0 bases, with 11 bases left in between. CDR1 and CDR2 (germline): SEHNR, FQNEAQ (reference sequence). The CDR3 extends over 15 amino acids. The CDR3 spells CASSQTGLAKNIQYF. CDR3 coding DNA: TGTGCCAGCAGCCAGACAGGACTAGCCAAAAACATTCAGTACTTC.

The chain carries TRBV5-1 and TRBJ1-1, with D maybe TRBD1 (6 bases). Per the germline V gene, CDR1 is SGHRS and CDR2 is YFSETQ. The CDR3 is 14 amino acids. V was pared by 1 base and J by 6 bases, with 13 bases between. The CDR3 spells CASSLRGSEAEAFF. Here the CDR3 DNA reads TGCGCCAGCAGCTTGAGGGGGTCGGAAGCTGAAGCTTTCTTT.

The CDR3 reads CASSLLTGTKNYGYTF. The CDR3 nucleotides read TGTGCCAGCAGCTTACTTACCGGGACGAAAAACTATGGCTACACCTTC. This chain uses TRBV7-2 with TRBJ1-2; a weak D match, TRBD1 (5 bases). The V gene lost 2 bases and the J gene lost 2 bases, with 15 bases spanning the gap. CDR3 length: 16 residues. CDR1 and CDR2 from the germline V gene are SGHTA and FQGNSA. The full variable domain, with the rest looked up from reference TRBV7-2 and TRBJ1-2, is GAGVSQSPSNKVTEKGKDVELRCDPISGHTALYWYRQSLGQGLEFLIYFQGNSAPDKSGLPSDRFSAERTGGSVSTLTIQRTQQEDSAVYLCASSLLTGTKNYGYTFGSGTRLTVV.

A remark on this clone: Other nucleotide sequences in the sample specify the same CDR3. This chain links TRBV14 with TRBJ2-1, with D hard to call. Germline V gene data show CDR1 as SGHDN and CDR2 as FVKESK. Trimming removed 1 base at V and 6 bases at J, with 7 bases between. This CDR3 is 13 amino acids long. The CDR3 nucleotides read TGTGCCAGCAGCCAAGTATTAGGCAATGAGCAGTTCTTC. Protein product: CASSQVLGNEQFF. The entire variable domain, with the rest obtained from reference TRBV14 and TRBJ2-1, is as follows: EAGVTQFPSHSVIEKGQTVTLRCDPISGHDNLYWYRRVMGKEIKFLLHFVKESKQDESGMPNNRFLAERTGGTYSTLKVQPAELEDSGVYFCASSQVLGNEQFFGPGTRLTVL.

The chain joins TRBV5-4 to TRBJ2-2; 7 positions match TRBD1. Germline V gene lookup returns CDR1 SGHNT and CDR2 YYREEE (reference sequence). The CDR3 spans 15 residues. V dropped 6 bases and J dropped 7; count of bases not matched to a gene: 12. CDR3 DNA sequence: TGTGCCAGCACGCCCGCATCCCGGGACAGCGGGGAGCTGTTTTTT. Its protein is CASTPASRDSGELFF.

The chain joins TRBV4-3 to TRBJ2-7; D is possibly TRBD1 or TRBD2 (6 bases each). The CDR3 is 15 residues long. V was shortened by 1 base and J by 6 bases, with 16 bases between the two germline ends. The germline gives CDR1 LGHNA, CDR2 YSLEER. CDR3 loop: CASSQVWGAATEQYF. CDR3 nucleotide sequence: TGCGCCAGCAGCCAAGTCTGGGGGGCGGCTACCGAGCAGTACTTC.

V usage is TRBV11-2 and J usage is TRBJ1-2, with D possibly TRBD1 on 6 matching bases. The CDR3 length is 14 residues. Trimming shortened V by 4 bases and J by 7 bases, and 16 bases separated the two germline ends. Germline values: CDR1 SGHAT, CDR2 FQNNGV. The CDR3 is CASSSETGLVGYTF. The CDR3 DNA reads as TGTGCCAGCAGCTCCGAAACAGGGCTTGTTGGCTACACCTTC.

The rearrangement links TRBV6-6 to TRBJ2-3; D is possibly TRBD2 (6 bases). V gave up 10 bases and J gave up 2 bases, with 10 bases separating them. The germline V gene encodes CDR1 MNHNY and CDR2 SVGAGI (reference sequence). The length of the CDR3 is 12 residues. DNA for the CDR3: TGTGCCACCCGGGACTCCACAGATACGCAGTATTTT. This gives the protein CATRDSTDTQYF.

The V and J genes are TRBV4-3 and TRBJ2-1; TRBD1 matches 7 bases. The junction had 8 bases not matched to a gene; V was cut back by 4 bases and J by 5 bases. The CDR3 is made up of 15 amino acids. The germline gives CDR1 LGHNA, CDR2 YSLEER. The CDR3 nucleotides are TGCGCCAGCAGCCTTGAGGGAACAGGGGACAATGAGCAGTTCTTC. Translation: CASSLEGTGDNEQFF.

This clone has only a few counts. The chain has TRBV6-5 and TRBJ1-5; 9 bases map to TRBD1. Trimming removed 3 bases from V and 4 bases from J; junction bases left unmatched: 1. This CDR3 region has 14 residues. Germline assignment: CDR1 MNHEY and CDR2 SVGAGI. The DNA for the CDR3 is TGTGCCAGCAGTTATGGACAGGGGAATCAGCCCCAGCATTTT. Translation: CASSYGQGNQPQHF.

The chain couples TRBV10-1 to TRBJ2-2; 7 bases fit TRBD1. Germline V gene lookup returns CDR1 WNHNN and CDR2 SYGVQD (reference sequence). The CDR3 is made up of 16 amino acids. V was pared by 3 bases and J by 2 bases, with 6 bases of the junction left unmatched. DNA for the CDR3: TGCGCCAGCAGTGAAAGAGGGACAGAAAACACCGGGGAGCTGTTTTTT. It encodes CASSERGTENTGELFF.

This chain joins TRBV19 and TRBJ2-7; either TRBD1 or TRBD2 may fit D (7 bases each). V was clipped by 6 bases and J by 4 bases, with 25 bases between them. The CDR3 runs to 17 residues. Germline values: CDR1 LNHDA, CDR2 SQIVND (reference sequence). CDR3: CASSPGQTSGIAYEQYF. The DNA of the CDR3 is TGTGCCAGTAGCCCGGGACAGACCAGCGGGATCGCGTACGAGCAGTACTTC.

V is TRBV5-4 and J is TRBJ1-2; 8 bases fit TRBD1. The CDR3 consists of 13 residues. Germline V CDR1 and CDR2: SGHNT, YYREEE (reference sequence). Trimming at V came to 3 bases and at J to 6 bases, leaving 4 bases not matched to a gene. DNA of the CDR3: TGTGCCAGCAGCTATTACAGGGGGAATGGCTACACCTTC. This gives the protein CASSYYRGNGYTF.

The chain carries TRBV15 and TRBJ1-5, with unresolved D. The CDR3 contains 15 residues. Germline-derived CDR1 and CDR2 are LNHNV and YYDKDF (reference sequence). With 0 bases removed from V and 3 bases from J, the gap between germline ends came to 9 bases. This chain's CDR3 is CATSREHTTNQPQHF. The CDR3, as DNA: TGTGCCACCAGCAGAGAACACACCACCAATCAGCCCCAGCATTTT.

The sample holds a few counts of this clone. The genes are TRBV5-8 and TRBJ1-2; 11 bases map to TRBD1. This CDR3 region has 14 residues. V was clipped by 8 bases and J by 3 bases; unmatched bases: 6. CDR1 is SGHTS, CDR2 YDEGEE, per germline. DNA of the CDR3: TGTGCCAGTCCCCCGGGACAGGGGGACTATGGCTACACCTTC. Translated, it gives CASPPGQGDYGYTF.

This clone was picked up a small number of times. The genes are TRBV6-5 and TRBJ2-1, with TRBD1 matching over 11 bases. The V segment lost 5 bases and the J segment 2 bases; nucleotides outside the gene matches: 2. CDR1 and CDR2 (germline): MNHEY, SVGAGI. This CDR3 contains 15 residues. CDR3 sequence: CASSPGQGAYNEQFF. For the CDR3, the DNA is TGTGCCAGCAGTCCGGGACAGGGGGCCTACAATGAGCAGTTCTTC.